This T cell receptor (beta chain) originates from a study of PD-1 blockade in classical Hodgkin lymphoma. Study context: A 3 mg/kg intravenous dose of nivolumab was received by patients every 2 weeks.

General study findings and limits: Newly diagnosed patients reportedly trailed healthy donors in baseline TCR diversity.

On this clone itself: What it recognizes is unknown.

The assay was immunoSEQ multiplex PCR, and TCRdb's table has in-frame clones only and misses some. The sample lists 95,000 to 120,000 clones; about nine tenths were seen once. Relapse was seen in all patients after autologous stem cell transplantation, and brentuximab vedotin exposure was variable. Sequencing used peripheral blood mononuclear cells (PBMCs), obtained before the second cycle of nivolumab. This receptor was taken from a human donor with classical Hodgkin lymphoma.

The CDR3 DNA reads TGTGCCAGCAGTGGGACGGCGGCCCGCTATGGCTACACCTTC. This gives the protein CASSGTAARYGYTF. The V gene is TRBV27, the J gene TRBJ1-2; a weak D match, TRBD1 (5 bases). This CDR3 is built from 14 residues. Germline V CDR1 and CDR2: MNHEY, SMNVEV (reference sequence). The ends were cut back, 5 bases at V and 4 bases at J, with 14 bases in the middle.